These 23 T cell receptor beta chains share one sample of origin, sequenced in a study of tumor and adjacent non-tumor tissue in lung cancer. No cell sorting was done before RNA was extracted from the tissue. Three rounds of nested PCR, following a modified ARM-PCR protocol, produced the TCRbeta library. TCRdb independently ran MiXCR on the multiplex PCR reads; one entry per CDR3 protein. The data contain roughly 220,000 distinct CDR3 sequences, about 76% of them singletons. The material sequenced was lung tumor tissue. The receptor source for this set is a man aged 60 to 69 with non-small cell lung cancer.

The chain combines TRBV11-2 with TRBJ2-1; D perhaps matches TRBD2 (6 bases). The CDR3 is 15 residues long. Trimming stripped 0 bases from V and 3 bases from J, with 9 bases between. Germline CDR1 is SGHAT and CDR2 is FQNNGV. The CDR3 sequence: CASSLDAGLYNEQFF. Written as DNA, the CDR3 is TGTGCCAGCAGCTTAGATGCGGGACTCTACAATGAGCAGTTCTTC.

J is TRBJ2-1 and V is TRBV4-1; TRBD1 is a possible D gene (6 bases). Germline loops: CDR1 MGHRA, CDR2 YSYEKL. The CDR3 runs 14 residues. The V gene lost 3 bases and the J gene lost 7 bases, with 13 bases spanning the gap. The DNA for the CDR3 is TGCGCCAGCAGCCAGAACAGGGAGCCGAATGAGCAGTTCTTC. Amino acid sequence: CASSQNREPNEQFF.

Turning to this clonotype: One junction end does not reproduce the germline sequence, and a read error may be involved. The chain recombines TRBV6-5 with TRBJ1-1; TRBD1 is a possible D gene (6 bases). The CDR3 spans 14 residues. Per germline, CDR1 MNHEY and CDR2 SVGAGI. CDR3 amino acids: CVSSHSGGLTEAFF. The CDR3 DNA reads TGTGTCAGCAGTCACTCGGGGGGGCTCACTGAAGCTTTCTTT.

Remarks on this clonotype: An end of the junction does not agree with germline; a read error may underlie this. The chain uses TRBV6-2 or TRBV6-3 and TRBJ2-1; D is perhaps TRBD2 (5 bases). Germline values: CDR1 MNHEY, CDR2 SVGEGT. This CDR3 contains 17 residues. CDR3 amino acids: CASSYDGIGNKYNEQSF. The DNA of the CDR3 is TGTGCCAGCAGTTACGATGGTATCGGGAATAAATACAATGAGCAGTCCTTC.

As to this clonotype: In this CDR3 the conserved last residue, phenylalanine or tryptophan, is missing, so a read error is likely. The DNA is left out, because the CDR3 cannot be placed on it with certainty; the CDR3 is given as TCRdb lists it. The chain employs TRBV11-2 and TRBJ1-5. Germline CDR1 SGHAT, CDR2 FQNNGV. Including both end residues, the CDR3 is 16 amino acids long. CDR3 amino acids: CASSLWGLLGRHVSHY.

The rearrangement links TRBV6-2 or TRBV6-3 to TRBJ2-7; D possibly corresponds to TRBD2 (6 bases). Trimming shortened V by 4 bases and J by 5 bases, and 15 bases separated the two germline ends. The CDR3 extends over 14 amino acids. Per germline, CDR1 MNHEY and CDR2 SVGEGT. The CDR3 region is CASSCGGRPDEQYF. The CDR3 DNA reads as TGTGCCAGCAGTTGCGGAGGGAGGCCGGACGAGCAGTACTTC.

With respect to this clonotype: The DNA is left out, because the CDR3 cannot be placed on it with certainty; the CDR3 is given as TCRdb lists it. The chain joins TRBV7-9 to TRBJ2-7; TRBD2, the D gene given by the table, was not confirmed from the DNA. Counting both end residues, the CDR3 totals 18 amino acids. CDR1 is SEHNR, CDR2 FQNEAQ, per germline (reference sequence). The CDR3 spells CASSFASGSFGGVYEQYF.

Of note for this clonotype: A much larger clone sits a single nucleotide away, making a read error possible. J is TRBJ2-1 and V is TRBV6-2 or TRBV6-3; 12 bases agree with TRBD2. Germline CDR1 and CDR2: MNHEY and SVGEGT. This CDR3 has 18 amino acids. V shed 2 bases, J shed 4 bases, and the junction held 9 bases outside the gene matches. CDR3 nucleotide sequence: TGTGCCAGCAGTTACGGGACTAGCGGGTGGGCCGTGTACAATGAGCAGTTCTTC. Its translation: CASSYGTSGWAVYNEQFF.

A note on this clonotype: The junction differs from germline at one of its ends, possibly a read error. This chain uses TRBV20-1 with TRBJ2-1; maybe TRBD1 (6 bases). Germline loops: CDR1 DFQATT, CDR2 SNEGSKA (reference sequence). The CDR3 is 16 amino acids. The CDR3 DNA reads TGCAGTGCTAGACCCGAAGGCAGGGGCCTCTACAATGAGCAGTCCTTC. The encoded protein is CSARPEGRGLYNEQSF.

About this clonotype: A single base separates this from a much larger clone, so it may be a read error. The chain uses TRBV12-3 or TRBV12-4 and TRBJ1-6; D gene uncertain. CDR3 length: 12 amino acids. CDR3 region: CSSSFLGSPLHF. The CDR3 DNA sequence: TGTTCCAGCAGTTTCCTTGGGTCACCCCTCCACTTT.

About this clonotype itself: At one end the junction does not follow the germline gene, possibly because of a read error. This chain connects TRBV4-3 to TRBJ2-3; possible D gene TRBD2, 6 bases. Germline CDR1 reads LGHNA; CDR2 reads YSLEER. There are 17 residues in the CDR3. CDR3: CTSSRRATNGSTDTQYF. The DNA of the CDR3 is TGCACCAGCAGCCGGAGGGCGACTAACGGAAGCACAGATACGCAGTATTTT.

On this clonotype itself: This clone may be a read error of a much larger clone one base away. The V and J genes are TRBV4-3 and TRBJ1-2, with 9 bases matching TRBD1. Germline V gene sequence: CDR1 LGHNA, CDR2 YSLEER. The CDR3 length is 14 residues. The DNA for the CDR3 is TGCGCCAGCAGCCGGACAGGGACAGGGTATGGCCACACCTTC. Its protein is CASSRTGTGYGHTF.

This chain joins TRBV28 and TRBJ2-5, with 8 bases matching TRBD1. The V segment lost 3 bases and the J segment 3 bases; nucleotides outside the gene matches: 0. Germline loops: CDR1 MDHEN, CDR2 SYDVKM. CDR3 size: 13 residues. CDR3 nucleotides: TGTGCCAGCAGTTTGGGACAGGAAGAGACCCAGTACTTC. Translating it yields CASSLGQEETQYF. Complete variable domain (other parts from reference TRBV28 and TRBJ2-5): DVKVTQSSRYLVKRTGEKVFLECVQDMDHENMFWYRQDPGLGLRLIYFSYDVKMKEKGDIPEGYSVSREKKERFSLILESASTNQTSMYLCASSLGQEETQYFGPGTRLLVL.

Remarks on this clonotype: The junction differs from germline at one of its ends, possibly a read error. This chain links TRBV12-3 or TRBV12-4 with TRBJ2-5; no reliable D call. The CDR3 extends over 12 amino acids. The DNA for the CDR3 is TGTGCCAGCGGTTTAAGCACTTGGGCCCAGTACTTC. Amino acid sequence: CASGLSTWAQYF.

For this clonotype: With a much larger clone just one base away, this may be a read error. The missing conserved phenylalanine or tryptophan at the end of this CDR3 makes a read error likely. J is TRBJ2-1 and V is TRBV6-1, with D possibly matching TRBD2 (6 bases). The V gene lost 5 bases and the J gene lost 7 bases, with 18 bases spanning the gap. The CDR3 consists of 15 residues. Germline loops: CDR1 MNHNS, CDR2 SASEGT. CDR3 in amino acids: CASSTTPAGNNEQFL. CDR3 sequence (DNA): TGTGCCAGCAGTACTACTCCGGCGGGGAATAATGAGCAGTTCTTA.

This clonotype was counted a few times. The chain joins TRBV6-1 to TRBJ2-1; 9 bases agree with TRBD2. The CDR3 loop spans 12 amino acids. Germline V gives CDR1 MNHNS, CDR2 SASEGT. The V and J ends lost 9 bases and 7 bases, in that order; junction bases with no gene match: 4. In DNA form, the CDR3 reads TGTGCCAGTAGCGGGAGTGGGAATGAGCAGTTCTTC. This translates into CASSGSGNEQFF.

This clonotype has only a few counts. V and J are TRBV4-1 and TRBJ2-7; a possible D gene is TRBD2 (5 bases). Germline lookup yields CDR1 MGHRA and CDR2 YSYEKL. The germline V and J ends were trimmed by 1 base and 0 bases, with 10 bases remaining between them. The CDR3 spans 15 residues. Here the CDR3 reads CASSQAPGSSYEQYF. In nucleotides, the CDR3 is TGCGCCAGCAGCCAAGCCCCGGGGAGCTCCTACGAGCAGTACTTC.

The rearrangement uses TRBV12-3 or TRBV12-4 and TRBJ1-1; 8 nucleotides agree with TRBD1. This CDR3 is 14 amino acids long. The ends lost 8 bases at V and 1 base at J; junction bases unmatched: 6. The CDR3 DNA reads as TGTGCCAGCTTCCGTGGGACAGGGAACACTGAAGCTTTCTTT. Residues: CASFRGTGNTEAFF.

The CDR3 reads CASSPGTGGSDTQYF. The DNA for the CDR3 is TGCGCCAGCAGCCCTGGGACAGGGGGCAGCGATACGCAGTATTTT. The rearrangement links TRBV5-1 to TRBJ2-3, with 12 bases aligning to TRBD1. From germline, CDR1 is SGHRS and CDR2 YFSETQ. J was trimmed by 6 bases and V by 4 bases; bases with no gene match: 6. The CDR3 is made up of 15 amino acids.

As regards this clonotype: The germline gene is not matched at one end of the junction; a read error may be the cause. The chain is built from TRBV20-1 and TRBJ2-7, with D possibly being TRBD2 (6 bases). CDR3 length equals 15 residues. Germline V gene data show CDR1 as DFQATT and CDR2 as SNEGSKA (reference sequence). The DNA for the CDR3 is TGCAGCGGTATTCTGACAATCGGGGGAAACTACGAGCAGCACTTC. Translated, it gives CSGILTIGGNYEQHF.

Comments on this clonotype: At one end, the junction sequence differs from germline, possibly due to a read error. This CDR3 is CSARLALISETQYF. In DNA form, the CDR3 reads TGCAGTGCTAGACTCGCCCTCATCTCGGAGACCCAATACTTC. The chain carries TRBV20-1 and TRBJ2-5; no clear D. This CDR3 comprises 14 residues. CDR1 and CDR2 (germline): DFQATT, SNEGSKA (reference sequence).

Remarks on this clonotype: It may be a read error: a sequence one base away is much more abundant. The CDR3 sequence is CSVLPRAYGYTF. The CDR3 nucleotides read TGCAGCGTTCTCCCCAGGGCCTATGGCTACACCTTC. This chain uses TRBV29-1 with TRBJ1-2; weak D call: TRBD1 (5 bases). CDR1 and CDR2 (germline): SQVTM, ANQGSEA. The CDR3 is 12 amino acids. With 5 bases removed from V and 4 bases from J, the gap between germline ends came to 11 bases.

The V and J genes are TRBV5-1 and TRBJ2-1; D unclear. Trimming removed 1 base at V and 5 bases at J, with 16 bases between. This CDR3 contains 16 residues. Germline CDR1 is SGHRS and CDR2 is YFSETQ. The CDR3 sequence: CASSLSVGLVDNEQFF. The CDR3 nucleotides read TGCGCCAGCAGCTTGTCTGTAGGTCTTGTGGACAATGAGCAGTTCTTC.